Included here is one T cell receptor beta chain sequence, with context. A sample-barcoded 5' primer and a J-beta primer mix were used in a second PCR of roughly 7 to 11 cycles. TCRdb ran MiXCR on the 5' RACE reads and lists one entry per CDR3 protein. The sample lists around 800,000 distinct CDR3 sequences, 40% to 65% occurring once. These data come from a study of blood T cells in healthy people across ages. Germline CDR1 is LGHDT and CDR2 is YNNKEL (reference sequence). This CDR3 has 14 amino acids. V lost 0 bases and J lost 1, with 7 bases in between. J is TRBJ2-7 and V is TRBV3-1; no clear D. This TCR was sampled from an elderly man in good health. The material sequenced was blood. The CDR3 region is CASSQDWQSYEQYF. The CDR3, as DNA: TGTGCCAGCAGCCAAGATTGGCAGTCCTACGAGCAGTACTTC.